The 17 T cell receptor beta chains listed next were all sequenced from one sample in a study of blood T cell repertoires in COVID-19. Sequencing used immunoSEQ multiplex PCR; TCRdb keeps in-frame clones, though not all of them. The table has thousands of clones, roughly 83% seen once. The sequencing sample was made of peripheral blood. The source of these receptors is a woman aged 55-75 years with active COVID-19.

This chain connects TRBV4-1 to TRBJ2-1, with TRBD2 matching 8 bases. V lost 0 bases and J lost 0; bases outside the gene matches: 10. This CDR3 spans 19 amino acids. Germline V lookup: CDR1 MGHRA, CDR2 YSYEKL. CDR3 protein: CASSQEARGVYYSYNEQFF. The CDR3 nucleotides are TGCGCCAGCAGCCAAGAGGCGCGGGGGGTTTACTACTCCTACAATGAGCAGTTCTTC.

A word on this clone: Relative to the germline gene, one junction end is altered; a read error may explain this. This chain connects TRBV6-6 to TRBJ1-6; D is perhaps TRBD1 (5 bases). This CDR3 comprises 15 residues. Germline V gene data show CDR1 as MNHNY and CDR2 as SVGAGI (reference sequence). The CDR3 loop is CASSYGGNRDSPLHF. For the CDR3, the DNA is TGTGCCAGTAGTTACGGGGGGAATCGGGATTCACCCCTCCACTTT.

This clone has just a few counts. The chain combines TRBV6-5 with TRBJ2-1; 7 nucleotides agree with TRBD2. The CDR3 sequence is 16 residues long. Germline CDR1 MNHEY, CDR2 SVGAGI. V shed 4 bases, J shed 7 bases, and the junction held 13 bases outside the gene matches. CDR3 residues: CASSSPTGRGMNEQFF. The CDR3 coding sequence is TGTGCCAGCAGTTCCCCGACGGGGCGGGGGATGAATGAGCAGTTCTTC.

Here the CDR3 reads CAIHAVAENYGYTF. The CDR3 nucleotides are TGTGCCATCCACGCCGTTGCGGAAAACTATGGCTACACCTTC. The chain links TRBV10-3 to TRBJ1-2; no clear D gene. The CDR3 totals 14 residues. The ends were cut back, 8 bases at V and 2 bases at J, with 15 bases in the middle. The V gene's germline CDR1 is ENHRY and CDR2 SYGVKD.

V gene TRBV7-2 combines with J gene TRBJ1-4, with D perhaps TRBD1 (6 bases). V lost 7 bases and J 4 bases, leaving 13 bases between the germline ends. CDR3 length: 14 amino acids. Germline lookup yields CDR1 SGHTA and CDR2 FQGNSA. The DNA for the CDR3 is TGTGCCAGCATTGGTACAGGGCGTAATGAAAAACTGTTTTTT. It codes for CASIGTGRNEKLFF.

This chain joins TRBV28 and TRBJ2-3; 15 bases map to TRBD2. The CDR3 spans 17 residues. The J segment lost 2 bases and the V segment lost 6 bases, leaving 6 bases of the junction unmatched. Germline V gene sequence: CDR1 MDHEN, CDR2 SYDVKM. The CDR3 DNA reads as TGTGCCAGCAGCCTTGGACTAGCGGGGGGGGTCACAGATACGCAGTATTTT. Protein: CASSLGLAGGVTDTQYF. Together with reference TRBV28 and TRBJ2-3, the CDR3 gives the full variable domain: DVKVTQSSRYLVKRTGEKVFLECVQDMDHENMFWYRQDPGLGLRLIYFSYDVKMKEKGDIPEGYSVSREKKERFSLILESASTNQTSMYLCASSLGLAGGVTDTQYFGPGTRLTVL.

This chain uses TRBV7-2 with TRBJ2-1; D call uncertain. This CDR3 is 15 amino acids long. Germline CDR1 is SGHTA and CDR2 is FQGNSA. V was cut by 5 bases and J by 3 bases, with 14 bases left in between. The CDR3, as DNA: TGTGCCAGCAGCCCACAGAATAGTATCTACAATGAGCAGTTCTTC. This gives the protein CASSPQNSIYNEQFF.

The count of this clone is one. The chain uses TRBV6-2 or TRBV6-3 and TRBJ1-6; D not resolved. V lost 4 bases to trimming and J lost 7 bases, with 14 bases between them. In germline, CDR1 is MNHEY, CDR2 SVGEGT. The CDR3 runs 15 residues. CDR3 nucleotide sequence: TGTGCCAGCAGTTTTGATCACCGGGGAAATTCACCCCTCCACTTT. Translation gives CASSFDHRGNSPLHF.

The CDR3 bases are TGCGCCAGCAGCCAGACAGAGATCTATGGCTACACCTTC. Its protein product is CASSQTEIYGYTF. This chain connects TRBV5-1 to TRBJ1-2; tentatively, D is TRBD1 (5 bases). The V and J ends lost 4 bases and 4 bases respectively, with 11 bases between them. Germline lookup yields CDR1 SGHRS and CDR2 YFSETQ. The CDR3 is made up of 13 amino acids.

The chain uses TRBV7-9 and TRBJ2-5; perhaps TRBD1 as D (6 bases). Trimming stripped 5 bases from V and 5 bases from J, with 12 bases between. Germline-derived CDR1 and CDR2 are SEHNR and FQNEAQ (reference sequence). The CDR3 has 13 amino acids. Here the CDR3 DNA reads TGTGCCAGCAGCCGACCAGGACAGGAGACCCAGTACTTC. This translates into CASSRPGQETQYF.

V usage is TRBV7-9 and J usage is TRBJ2-3; TRBD1 aligns across 10 bases. Per germline, CDR1 SEHNR and CDR2 FQNEAQ (reference sequence). This CDR3 is built from 17 residues. Trimming at V came to 2 bases and at J to 4 bases, leaving 9 bases not matched to a gene. The CDR3 reads CASSLRFPGQGPDTQYF. CDR3 sequence (DNA): TGTGCCAGCAGCTTACGGTTTCCGGGACAGGGGCCAGATACGCAGTATTTT.

The chain has TRBV5-1 and TRBJ1-4; maybe TRBD1 (5 bases). Germline loops: CDR1 SGHRS, CDR2 YFSETQ. This CDR3 comprises 14 residues. Trimming removed 6 bases at V and 7 bases at J, with 16 bases between. The DNA of the CDR3 is TGCGCCAGCACCTTTTCCAGGGATTCTGAAAAACTGTTTTTT. Its translation: CASTFSRDSEKLFF. Complete variable domain (other parts from reference TRBV5-1 and TRBJ1-4): KAGVTQTPRYLIKTRGQQVTLSCSPISGHRSVSWYQQTPGQGLQFLFEYFSETQRNKGNFPGRFSGRQFSNSRSEMNVSTLELGDSALYLCASTFSRDSEKLFFGSGTQLSVL.

The chain carries TRBV28 and TRBJ2-5; 8 bases match TRBD1. CDR1 is MDHEN and CDR2 is SYDVKM in the germline V gene. The CDR3 is 12 amino acids. V lost 7 bases to trimming and J lost 4 bases; unmatched junction nucleotides: 2. CDR3 sequence (DNA): TGTGCCAGCATTGACAGGGGAGAGACCCAGTACTTC. Its translation: CASIDRGETQYF.

This chain joins TRBV6-6 and TRBJ1-4; possibly TRBD1 for D (6 bases). In germline, CDR1 is MNHNY, CDR2 SVGAGI (reference sequence). V was shortened by 2 bases and J by 4 bases, with 11 bases between the two germline ends. This CDR3 comprises 15 residues. For the CDR3, the DNA is TGTGCCAGCAGTTACCGCGACAGGTTTAATGAAAAACTGTTTTTT. Residues: CASSYRDRFNEKLFF.

This chain links TRBV28 with TRBJ1-5; maybe TRBD1 (6 bases). The CDR3 totals 17 residues. V was pared by 5 bases and J by 0 bases, with 17 bases between. CDR1 MDHEN and CDR2 SYDVKM come from the germline V gene. CDR3 residues: CASSPLGGGNSNQPQHF. The CDR3 nucleotides are TGTGCCAGCAGTCCTCTCGGGGGGGGCAATAGCAATCAGCCCCAGCATTTT.

On this clone: At the DNA level, this CDR3 is encoded by other sequences in the same sample as well. The rearrangement uses TRBV18 and TRBJ2-1, with unresolved D. Germline values: CDR1 KGHSH, CDR2 LQKENI. The CDR3 spans 12 residues. Trimming shortened V by 0 bases and J by 7 bases, and 4 bases separated the two germline ends. The CDR3 sequence: CASSPPLNEQFF. The CDR3 DNA reads TGTGCCAGCTCACCACCCTTAAATGAGCAGTTCTTC.

This chain links TRBV6-6 with TRBJ2-1, with D maybe TRBD1 (5 bases). V lost 11 bases and J lost 4, with 12 bases in between. Looked up from germline, CDR1 is MNHNY and CDR2 is SVGAGI (reference sequence). This CDR3 is 12 amino acids long. This CDR3 is CACGTGYNEQFF. The DNA of the CDR3 is TGTGCCTGCGGAACAGGATACAATGAGCAGTTCTTC.